This T cell receptor beta chain was obtained from a study of cytomegalovirus exposure and HLA in healthy donors listed by TCRdb under 2017. For context, the study as a whole: According to a later analysis, the 120 or so validation repertoires were produced on the same platform as the approximately 600 repertoires of the first cohort. High-throughput TCR immunosequencing, statistical association of individual TCRs with disease status, and machine learning were combined to predict cytomegalovirus infection status. The study aimed to test whether cataloging public T cell receptors could reveal signatures of past pathogen exposure. A separate validation cohort of about 110 different subjects was used in addition to the 666-subject first cohort.

Points on this clone: The antigen it recognizes is unknown. Per-nucleotide qualities are absent, and no much larger clonotype sits a single base away.

The donors belonged to the validation cohort of 90 to 150 subjects, which was separate from the roughly 700-subject first cohort. What the authors observed across the whole study: Across donors, most TCR sequences were observed very rarely, whereas some public TCRs were present in many individuals. It was suggested by the authors that the approach could potentially be generalized to other disease states and immunological phenotypes. The study gave a list of 150 to 200 TCR beta chains associated with cytomegalovirus. Of the cluster scores, 90% to 95% were above 0 in a later analysis, which found that TCRs clustered in the first cohort also tended to co-occur in the approximately 130 validation repertoires. In vitro tests confirmed that a few of the cytomegalovirus-associated TCR beta chains recognize cytomegalovirus antigens. The classifier was reported to diagnose cytomegalovirus status with high specificity and sensitivity in both the original and validation cohorts. A later analysis had no HLA typing for the validation cohort, so co-occurrence there was scored across all 120 or so repertoires.

The V end gives up 5 bases and the J end 0 bases, leaving 5 bases in the junction not matched to a gene. The germline V gene (reference sequence) provides CDR1 PRHDT and CDR2 FYEKMQ. The CDR3 numbers 15 residues from cysteine through phenylalanine. Only the CDR3 DNA is retained, 45 bases long and in frame from the first base. The method was the immunoSEQ multiplex PCR assay. As for how the authors treated the data: A statistical classification framework was developed to diagnose cytomegalovirus status using the catalog of TCR beta chain sequences. Not all clones reach the TCRdb copy of this immuneACCESS table, which keeps in-frame sequences only. Checked studies attribute under half of the gap to unresolved V genes and leave the rest unexplained. That table furnishes V, J and clone size, whereas the DNA furnished D and trimming. Across this sample there are 180,000 or so clones, with about 89% seen only once. Of the sample, 2% to 3% falls within the top ten clones.

The sequence came from a man younger than 30 in good health and CMV-seropositive. The V gene is TRBV13 and the J gene is TRBJ2-3; 7 central nucleotides agree with TRBD1. The sample taken for sequencing was PBMCs. The CDR3 region has the sequence CASSDQGVSTDTQYF. DNA sequence: TGTGCCAGCAGCGACCAGGGGGTTAGCACAGATACGCAGTATTTT.